This T cell receptor beta chain was sequenced in a study of OX40 agonist ivuxolimab in advanced cancers. Study background: The study enrolled dose-escalation patients with hepatocellular carcinoma, melanoma, renal cell or head and neck cancer.

Unmatched junction bases numbered 8, after V lost 5 bases and J lost 0 bases. Germline CDR1 and CDR2: SGHNT and YENEEA. The CDR3 loop spans 16 amino acids. If patients had autoimmune disease history or systemic immunosuppression, they were excluded. Blood got drawn at baseline, again on cycle 4 day 1, and then on cycle 7 day 1. Study-wide results and caveats: Compared with CD4+, CD8+ T cells on average had more expanded clones.

Using immunoSEQ multiplex PCR, the repertoire was profiled, and TCRdb retains in-frame clones only, with some absent. Of 40,000 to 50,000 clones in the sample, approximately 85% were seen once. Worth noting for this clone: Its antigen remains unidentified.

The chain is built from TRBV11-3 and TRBJ2-5, with 8 bases identical to TRBD2. Sequencing was performed on CD4+ or CD8+ T cells sorted from blood, taken in a trial of the OX40 agonist ivuxolimab. The TCR comes from an adult with an advanced solid tumor such as melanoma, head and neck, liver or kidney cancer. The CDR3 reads CASSPGTSANQETQYF. CDR3 nucleotide sequence: TGTGCCAGCAGCCCCGGGACTAGTGCAAACCAAGAGACCCAGTACTTC.